This T cell receptor beta chain was captured in a study of blood T cell repertoires in COVID-19. About the research overall: Sources were T cells, B-cell-depleted T cells, or PBMCs; the material itself was cDNA or gDNA.

Original data processing: From reference gene primer amplification, estimates of nucleated cell counts were derived. Clones were sequenced by immunoSEQ multiplex PCR, and TCRdb holds only the in-frame ones, with some missing. V and J calls and clone size are given by that table; D and trimming were obtained from the DNA. The table shows 270,000 or so clones, with 89% occurring only once. The CDR3 consists of 13 residues. CDR1 is LGHDT, CDR2 YNNKEL, per germline (reference sequence). Deletions cut 0 bases from V and 5 bases from J, with 7 bases between. This clone has only a few counts. Other DNA sequences of this sample code for an identical CDR3.

The V and J genes are TRBV3-1 (or the pseudogene TRBV3-2) and TRBJ2-5; weak D call: TRBD1 (6 bases). The source of this sequence is a woman between 40 and 50 years old who had recovered from COVID-19. Source material: peripheral blood. The CDR3 DNA is TGTGCCAGCAGCCAAGAAGGGGGTGAGACCCAGTACTTC. Translated, it gives CASSQEGGETQYF.